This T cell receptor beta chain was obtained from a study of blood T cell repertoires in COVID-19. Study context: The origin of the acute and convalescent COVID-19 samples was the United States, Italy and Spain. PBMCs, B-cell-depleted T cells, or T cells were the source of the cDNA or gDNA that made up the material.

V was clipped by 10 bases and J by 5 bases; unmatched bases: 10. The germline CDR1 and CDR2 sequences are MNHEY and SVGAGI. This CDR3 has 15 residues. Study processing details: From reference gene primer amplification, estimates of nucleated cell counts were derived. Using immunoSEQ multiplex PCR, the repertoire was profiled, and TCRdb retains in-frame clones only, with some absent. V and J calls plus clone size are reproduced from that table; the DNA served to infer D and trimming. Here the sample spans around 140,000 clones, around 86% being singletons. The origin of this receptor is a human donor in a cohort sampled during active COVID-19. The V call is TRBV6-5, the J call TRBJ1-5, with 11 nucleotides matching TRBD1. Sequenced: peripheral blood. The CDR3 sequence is CAIAGQGVFYQPQHF. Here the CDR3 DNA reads TGTGCCATCGCGGGACAGGGGGTCTTCTATCAGCCCCAGCATTTT.